This T cell receptor beta chain emerged from a study of cytomegalovirus exposure and HLA in healthy donors. Study details: Genotyping of more than 300 donors showed that 80% to 85% belonged to the Caucasian-associated ancestry cluster.

Notes on the study in general: The authors enumerated around 150 TCR beta chains as linked to cytomegalovirus.

This clone showed up just a few times. The antigen is unknown. Primers for the PCR totalled 60 Vbeta and 13 Jbeta. As handled by the study authors: In a later analysis, of 80 million or so unique beta chains, 9 million to 11 million appeared in at least two donors. The table came from immunoSEQ multiplex PCR; TCRdb's copy has only in-frame clones and leaves some out. The DNA gave D and trimming, while V, J and clone size come from that table. The sample includes over 110,000 clones, 80% of them seen just once. The TCR originated in a man aged 40-50 years in good health and CMV-seronegative. The sequencing sample was made of PBMCs.

This CDR3 reads CASSLGAGASTDTQYF. CDR3 nucleotide sequence: TGCGCCAGCAGCTTGGGAGCGGGGGCCAGCACAGATACGCAGTATTTT. The chain employs TRBV5-1 and TRBJ2-3; 8 positions match TRBD2. The V segment lost 0 bases and the J segment 0 bases; nucleotides outside the gene matches: 3. The CDR3 is made up of 16 amino acids. The germline gives CDR1 SGHRS, CDR2 YFSETQ.